This T cell receptor beta chain was obtained from a study of CD8+ T cells in alopecia areata. After isolation, RNA underwent reverse transcription to generate cDNA as the sequencing template. Profiled with immunoSEQ multiplex PCR; TCRdb holds only in-frame clones, not every one. Of 95,000 to 110,000 clones in the sample, 86% were seen once. Treatment: oral pan-JAK inhibitor, 5-10 mg twice daily. The researchers isolated CD4+ and CD8+ T cells from PBMCs by sorting. Looked up from germline, CDR1 is SGHRS and CDR2 is YFSETQ. This CDR3 is built from 13 residues. V shed 9 bases and J shed 9 bases, with 19 bases lying between them.

The V and J genes are TRBV5-1 and TRBJ2-1; possibly TRBD2 for D (7 bases). Sequencing was performed on CD8+ T cells sorted from blood, taken at approximately week 30, from a patient treated with tofacitinib. This sequence originates from a human donor with alopecia areata. CDR3 nucleotide sequence: TGCGCCACCAAACCGGCGGGGGCTGGTGAGCAGTTCTTC. Translation gives CATKPAGAGEQFF.